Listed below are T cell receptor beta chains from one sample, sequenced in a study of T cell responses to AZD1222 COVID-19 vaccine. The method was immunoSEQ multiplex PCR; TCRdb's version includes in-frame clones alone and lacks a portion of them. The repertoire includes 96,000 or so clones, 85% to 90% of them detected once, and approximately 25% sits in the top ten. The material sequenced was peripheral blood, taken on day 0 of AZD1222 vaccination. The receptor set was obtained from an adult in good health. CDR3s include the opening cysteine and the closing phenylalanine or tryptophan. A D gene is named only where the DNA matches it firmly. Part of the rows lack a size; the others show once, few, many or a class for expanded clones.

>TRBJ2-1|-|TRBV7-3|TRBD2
CASSLTGGGLAGGTRFF
TGTGCCAGCAGCTTAACTGGAGGGGGACTAGCGGGAGGAACTAGGTTCTTC
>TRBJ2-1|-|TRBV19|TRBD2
CASSNGLAGYYNEQFF
TGTGCCAGTAGCAACGGACTAGCGGGGTACTACAATGAGCAGTTCTTC
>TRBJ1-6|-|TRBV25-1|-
CASSDAGYNSPLHF
TGTGCCAGCAGTGATGCGGGTTATAATTCACCCCTCCACTTT
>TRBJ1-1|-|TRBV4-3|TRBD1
CASSRHKQGSTEAFF
TGCGCCAGCAGCCGCCACAAACAGGGGAGCACTGAAGCTTTCTTT
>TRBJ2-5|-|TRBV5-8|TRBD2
CASSSRLAGGARETQYF
TGTGCCAGCAGCTCCAGACTAGCGGGAGGGGCTAGGGAGACCCAGTACTTC
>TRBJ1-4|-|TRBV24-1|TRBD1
CATSDAGGTDEKLFF
TGTGCCACCAGTGACGCAGGGGGCACCGATGAAAAACTGTTTTTT
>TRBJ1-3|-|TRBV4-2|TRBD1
CASSQDREGNTIYF
TGTGCCAGCAGCCAGGACAGGGAAGGAAACACCATATATTTT
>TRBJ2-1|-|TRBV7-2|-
CASSLLGPRLGNEQFF
TGTGCCAGCAGCTTGTTGGGGCCCCGACTTGGTAATGAGCAGTTCTTC
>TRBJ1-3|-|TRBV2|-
CASSPRGARGNTIYF
TGTGCCAGCAGCCCTCGGGGGGCGCGAGGAAACACCATATATTTT
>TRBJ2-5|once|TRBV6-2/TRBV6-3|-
CASSRGRGQAGRGTQYF
TGTGCCAGCAGTCGCGGGAGGGGACAGGCCGGGAGAGGAACCCAGTACTTC
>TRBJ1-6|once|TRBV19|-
CASSFGGNNSPLHF
TGTGCCAGTAGTTTTGGAGGAAATAATTCACCCCTCCACTTT
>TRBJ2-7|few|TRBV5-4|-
CASRYGTSLDDEQYF
TGTGCCAGCAGATACGGGACTTCCCTCGATGACGAGCAGTACTTC
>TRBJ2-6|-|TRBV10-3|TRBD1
CAISQGAGANVLTF
TGTGCCATCAGCCAGGGGGCTGGGGCCAACGTCCTGACTTTC
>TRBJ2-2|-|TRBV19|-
CASGNEGILNNTGELFF
TGTGCCAGCGGGAATGAGGGGATTTTAAATAACACCGGGGAGCTGTTTTTT
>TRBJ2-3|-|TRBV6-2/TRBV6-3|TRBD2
CASSYPSGGRTDTQYF
TGTGCCAGCAGTTACCCCTCGGGGGGGCGGACAGATACGCAGTATTTT
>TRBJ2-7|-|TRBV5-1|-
CAKRERGYEQYF
TGCGCCAAAAGGGAAAGGGGATACGAGCAGTACTTC
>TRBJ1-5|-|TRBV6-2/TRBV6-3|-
CASSYGNSNQPQHF
TGTGCCAGCAGTTACGGAAATAGCAATCAGCCCCAGCATTTT
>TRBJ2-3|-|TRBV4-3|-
CASSQAGQPRRDTQYF
TGCGCCAGCAGCCAGGCGGGACAGCCACGTCGCGATACGCAGTATTTT
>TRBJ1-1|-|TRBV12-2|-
CASRSKLGDRDADTEAFF
TGTGCAAGTCGCTCGAAACTAGGGGACAGGGACGCGGACACTGAAGCTTTCTTT
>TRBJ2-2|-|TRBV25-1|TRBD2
CASSVLGRTSGRTGELFF
TGTGCCAGCAGTGTCCTCGGGAGGACTAGCGGGAGAACCGGGGAGCTGTTTTTT
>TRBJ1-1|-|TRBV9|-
CASSAGGGAGLNIEAFF
TGTGCCAGCAGCGCGGGGGGCGGGGCAGGGTTGAACATTGAAGCTTTCTTT
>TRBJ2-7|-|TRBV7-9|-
CASSQGQGGNEQYF
TGTGCCAGCAGCCAAGGACAGGGAGGGAACGAGCAGTACTTC
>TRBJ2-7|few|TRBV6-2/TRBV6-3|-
CASSTPAAGRSGEQYF
TGTGCCAGCAGTACCCCTGCGGCGGGAAGGTCGGGCGAGCAGTACTTC
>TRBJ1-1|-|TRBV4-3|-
CASSQGLEGTEAFF
TGCGCCAGCAGCCAAGGCCTCGAGGGAACTGAAGCTTTCTTT
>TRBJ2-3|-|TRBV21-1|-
CASSLISGTDRPTDTQYF
TGTGCCAGCAGCTTAATCTCCGGGACAGATAGACCCACAGATACGCAGTATTTT
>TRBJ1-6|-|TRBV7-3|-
CASSLGGGNSPLHF
TGTGCCAGCAGCCTCGGGGGAGGGAATTCACCCCTCCACTTT
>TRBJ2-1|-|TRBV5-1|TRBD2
CASSTSTSGPYNEQFF
TGCGCCAGCAGCACTTCGACTAGCGGTCCCTACAATGAGCAGTTCTTC
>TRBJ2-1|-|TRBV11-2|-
CASSHQAGRLAEYNEQFF
TGTGCCAGCAGCCACCAGGCGGGACGGTTAGCGGAATACAATGAGCAGTTCTTC
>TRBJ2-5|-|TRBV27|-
CASSLSGSETQYF
TGTGCCAGCAGTTTATCAGGGAGCGAGACCCAGTACTTC
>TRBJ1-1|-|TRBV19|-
CASSIAGDTEAFF
TGTGCCAGTAGTATAGCCGGGGACACTGAAGCTTTCTTT
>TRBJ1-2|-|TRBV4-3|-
CASSQDVDSLYGYTF
TGCGCCAGCAGCCAAGATGTTGACAGCCTCTATGGCTACACCTTC
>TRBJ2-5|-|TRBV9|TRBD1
CASSVSGNRGLSGQETQYF
TGTGCCAGCAGCGTATCGGGGAACAGGGGGCTAAGTGGGCAAGAGACCCAGTACTTC
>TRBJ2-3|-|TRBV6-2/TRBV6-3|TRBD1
CASSAAGGPTDTQYF
TGTGCCAGCAGCGCGGCAGGGGGACCGACAGATACGCAGTATTTT
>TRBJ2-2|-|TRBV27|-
CASSPYRGTGELFF
TGTGCCAGCAGTCCCTACCGCGGGACCGGGGAGCTGTTTTTT
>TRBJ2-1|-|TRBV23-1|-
CASSGTILDEQFF
TGCGCCAGCAGTGGAACAATTCTCGATGAGCAGTTCTTC
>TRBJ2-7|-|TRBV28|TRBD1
CASSSSPGQGYEQYF
TGTGCCAGCAGTTCATCGCCGGGACAGGGCTACGAGCAGTACTTC
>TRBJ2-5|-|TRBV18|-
CASSPEAGRETQYF
TGTGCCAGCTCCCCCGAGGCGGGGCGAGAGACCCAGTACTTC
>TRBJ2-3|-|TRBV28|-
CASHRQRHTNTQYF
TGTGCCAGCCACAGACAGAGACACACGAATACGCAGTATTTT
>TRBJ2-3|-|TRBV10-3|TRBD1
CAIRPGQSSTDTQYF
TGTGCCATCAGACCGGGACAGTCGAGCACAGATACGCAGTATTTT
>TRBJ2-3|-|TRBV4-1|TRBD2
CASSQISGRAGTDTQYF
TGCGCCAGCAGCCAGATTAGCGGGAGGGCCGGCACAGATACGCAGTATTTT
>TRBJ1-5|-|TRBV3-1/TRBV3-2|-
CASSQEYGDQPQHF
TGTGCCAGCAGCCAAGAATACGGGGATCAGCCCCAGCATTTT
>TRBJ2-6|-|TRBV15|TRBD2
CATSREFGGAGANVLTF
TGTGCCACCAGCAGAGAATTTGGGGGGGCTGGGGCCAACGTCCTGACTTTC
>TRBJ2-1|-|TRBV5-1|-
CASSWELVRNEQFF
TGCGCCAGCAGCTGGGAACTAGTTCGCAATGAGCAGTTCTTC
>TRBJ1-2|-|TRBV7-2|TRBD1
CASSPGTVSSGYTF
TGTGCCAGCAGCCCCGGGACAGTCTCTAGCGGCTACACCTTC
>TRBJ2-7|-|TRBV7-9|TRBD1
CASSLPGTGGAEQYF
TGTGCCAGCAGCTTACCCGGGACAGGGGGCGCCGAGCAGTACTTC
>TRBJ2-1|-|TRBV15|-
CATSREVRGSSYNEQFF
TGTGCCACCAGCAGAGAGGTCAGGGGTAGCTCCTACAATGAGCAGTTCTTC
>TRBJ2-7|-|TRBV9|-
CASSARDGRSYEQYF
TGTGCCAGCAGCGCCCGGGACGGCCGCTCCTACGAGCAGTACTTC
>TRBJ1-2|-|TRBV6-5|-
CASSSTAGPTGGYTF
TGTGCCAGCAGTTCCACCGCGGGACCCACGGGGGGCTACACCTTC
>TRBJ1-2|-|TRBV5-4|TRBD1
CASSPEQGANYGYTF
TGTGCCAGCAGCCCTGAACAGGGGGCGAACTATGGCTACACCTTC
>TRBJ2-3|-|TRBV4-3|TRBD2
CASSPGTSVTDTQYF
TGCGCCAGCAGCCCCGGGACTAGCGTGACAGATACGCAGTATTTT
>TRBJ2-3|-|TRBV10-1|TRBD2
CASSDRGTSGRVDTQYF
TGCGCCAGCAGCGACCGAGGGACTAGCGGGAGGGTGGATACGCAGTATTTT
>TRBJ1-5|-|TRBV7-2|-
CASSLLGRNQPQHF
TGTGCCAGCAGTTTATTAGGGCGAAATCAGCCCCAGCATTTT
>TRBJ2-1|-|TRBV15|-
CATSRQGSYNEQFF
TGTGCCACCAGCAGACAGGGGTCCTACAATGAGCAGTTCTTC
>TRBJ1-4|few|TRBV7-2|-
CASSLISGNNEKLFF
TGTGCCAGCAGCTTAATTTCGGGAAACAATGAAAAACTGTTTTTT